The 8 T cell receptor beta chains below all came from one sample that was sequenced in a study of read filtering for tumor transcriptome and immune sequencing. This library used 300 to 500 ng RNA and molecular barcoded adaptors spanning alpha/delta and beta/gamma chains. TCRdb used MiXCR to reprocess the reads, holding one entry per CDR3 protein. The sample comprises tens of thousands of distinct CDR3 sequences, 15% to 20% of which are singletons, and approximately 15% rests with the top ten. Material for sequencing was a population of CD138-negative cells sorted from bone marrow. Every receptor here comes from a donor at least 40 years old with multiple myeloma.

This clonotype was counted ten times or more. The chain is built from TRBV7-9 and TRBJ1-4, with D maybe TRBD1 (6 bases). This CDR3 is built from 16 residues. V was clipped by 5 bases and J by 5 bases, with 18 bases between them. Germline V gives CDR1 SEHNR, CDR2 FQNEAQ (reference sequence). DNA of the CDR3: TGTGCCAGCAGCCCGGAGACAGGTCGGGGGAATGAAAAACTGTTTTTT. The encoded protein is CASSPETGRGNEKLFF.

This clonotype was recorded many times. The chain carries TRBV20-1 and TRBJ1-6, with a tentative D call TRBD1 (5 bases). The V end lost 2 bases, the J end lost 2 bases, and 10 bases lay between the germline ends. This CDR3 region has 15 residues. The germline CDR1 and CDR2 sequences are DFQATT and SNEGSKA (reference sequence). CDR3 bases: TGCAGTGCTAGAAAGCGGGGCACCTATAATTCACCCCTCCACTTT. Amino acid sequence: CSARKRGTYNSPLHF.

The rearrangement uses TRBV29-1 and TRBJ1-5; perhaps TRBD1 as D (5 bases). The V end was cut by 5 bases, the J end by 7 bases, with 21 bases between. The CDR3 covers 15 residues. The germline V gene has CDR1 SQVTM and CDR2 ANQGSEA. CDR3 in amino acids: CSVSTGRGGWQPQHF. The CDR3 bases are TGCAGCGTTTCAACAGGACGGGGTGGATGGCAGCCCCAGCATTTT.

This clonotype was seen ten or more times. The chain carries TRBV7-2 and TRBJ2-7, with D perhaps being TRBD1 or TRBD2 (5 bases each). CDR1 SGHTA and CDR2 FQGNSA come from the germline V gene. Trimming left V 2 bases short and J 3 bases short, with 17 bases between. The CDR3 covers 16 residues. The CDR3 region has the DNA TGTGCCAGCAGCTTACACGGTGTTGGGACCAACTACGAGCAGTACTTC. Translated: CASSLHGVGTNYEQYF.

This clonotype was seen many times. The chain joins TRBV24-1 to TRBJ2-3, with a weak D call TRBD2 (6 bases). Deletions cut 10 bases from V and 5 bases from J, with 12 bases between. This CDR3 is built from 12 residues. Germline V gene sequence: CDR1 KGHDR, CDR2 SFDVKD. The CDR3 spells CATWGGGDTQYF. The CDR3 nucleotides are TGTGCCACGTGGGGAGGCGGAGATACGCAGTATTTT.

This clonotype has ten or more counts. The junction departs from germline at one end; a sequencing error may be responsible. The chain joins TRBV19 to TRBJ2-1; 10 bases fit TRBD2. In germline, CDR1 is LNHDA, CDR2 SQIVND (reference sequence). This CDR3 region has 13 residues. DNA for the CDR3: TGCGCCAGCTCTAGCGGGGGCTACAATGAGCAGTTCTTC. The encoded protein is CASSSGGYNEQFF.

The table lists this clonotype with many counts. The chain uses TRBV20-1 and TRBJ2-5; 8 bases are a match to TRBD2. V trimming: 6 bases; J trimming: 1 base; junction bases outside the gene matches: 7. The CDR3 has 14 residues. The germline V gene has CDR1 DFQATT and CDR2 SNEGSKA (reference sequence). CDR3 nucleotides: TGCAGTGCGGAACGGGAGGGCCTCCAAGAGACCCAGTACTTC. This encodes CSAEREGLQETQYF.

This clonotype was picked up many times. CDR3 in DNA: TGCAGTGCTATAGCGGGAGTCTACAATGAGCAGTTCTTC. This encodes CSAIAGVYNEQFF. The gene calls are TRBV20-1 and TRBJ2-1, with TRBD2 matching 9 bases. This CDR3 comprises 13 residues. Trimming at V came to 4 bases and at J to 3 bases, leaving 1 base not matched to a gene. CDR1 is DFQATT, CDR2 SNEGSKA, per germline (reference sequence).